The 20 T cell receptor beta chains listed next were all sequenced from one sample in a study of identical twins. A single record per CDR3 protein comes from TCRdb applying MiXCR to the 5' RACE reads. The repertoire has 500,000 or so distinct CDR3 sequences, roughly an eighth of them found once; the top ten carry approximately 0.98%. These same data were also listed under a study on yellow fever vaccine responses in identical twins.

The sample comprised CD4+ T cells sorted from blood. The receptor source for this set is a woman aged 18-29 years in good health.

This rearrangement joins TRBV4-1 to TRBJ2-3, with D perhaps matching TRBD1 (6 bases). The CDR3 contains 16 residues. The V end was cut by 0 bases, the J end by 7 bases, with 17 bases between. Germline CDR1 is MGHRA and CDR2 is YSYEKL. CDR3 DNA sequence: TGCGCCAGCAGCCAAGAGAGGACAGCTATTCTAAATACGCAGTATTTT. It translates to CASSQERTAILNTQYF.

This chain uses TRBV6-2 or TRBV6-3 with TRBJ2-7, with 7 bases matching TRBD1. V was pared by 2 bases and J by 0 bases, with 4 bases of the junction left unmatched. The CDR3 spans 15 residues. Looked up from germline, CDR1 is MNHEY and CDR2 is SVGEGT. CDR3 DNA sequence: TGTGCCAGCAGTTACCGCGGACAGGCCTCCTACGAGCAGTACTTC. The encoded protein is CASSYRGQASYEQYF.

This clonotype was seen more than once but under ten times. CDR3 loop: CASSYSHTDSYEQYF. The CDR3 nucleotides are TGTGCCAGCAGTTACTCGCACACAGACTCCTACGAGCAGTACTTC. V and J are TRBV6-5 and TRBJ2-7; D not resolved. The length of the CDR3 is 15 residues. The V gene's germline CDR1 is MNHEY and CDR2 SVGAGI. V lost 0 bases, J lost 0 bases, and 9 bases lay in between.

V usage is TRBV28 and J usage is TRBJ1-5, with TRBD1 matching 7 bases. The length of the CDR3 is 15 residues. The germline CDR1 and CDR2 sequences are MDHEN and SYDVKM. Trimming took 4 bases from V and 5 from J; bases not matched to a gene: 8. The CDR3 coding sequence is TGTGCCAGCAGTTCGCCGCAGGGGGTTGATCAGCCCCAGCATTTT. Protein sequence: CASSSPQGVDQPQHF.

This clonotype was counted a few times. The rearrangement joins TRBV5-1 to TRBJ1-3; no firm D call. In germline, CDR1 is SGHRS, CDR2 YFSETQ. V lost 0 bases and J 9 bases, leaving 10 bases between the germline ends. This CDR3 contains 13 residues. The CDR3 loop is CASSLDGGSTIYF. Written as DNA, the CDR3 is TGCGCCAGCAGCTTGGATGGTGGTAGCACCATATATTTT.

The sample holds a few counts of this clonotype. This chain connects TRBV27 to TRBJ2-5, with D possibly being TRBD2 (7 bases). The CDR3 is 16 amino acids. V lost 6 bases and J lost 4, with 21 bases in between. Germline V CDR1 and CDR2: MNHEY, SMNVEV (reference sequence). Here the CDR3 DNA reads TGTGCCAGCAGGGGTTATAGGGGGGGCTGGGGAGAGACCCAGTACTTC. It is translated as CASRGYRGGWGETQYF.

This chain connects TRBV5-6 to TRBJ2-7, with TRBD1 matching over 9 bases. The CDR3 sequence is 15 residues long. Unmatched junction bases numbered 5, after V lost 2 bases and J lost 2 bases. The germline CDR1 and CDR2 sequences are SGHDT and YYEEEE. This CDR3 reads CASSFGRDRAYEQYF. The CDR3, as DNA: TGTGCCAGCAGCTTTGGAAGGGACAGGGCCTACGAGCAGTACTTC.

V usage is TRBV20-1 and J usage is TRBJ2-4, with D perhaps TRBD1 (5 bases). The germline V gene has CDR1 DFQATT and CDR2 SNEGSKA (reference sequence). V was pared by 5 bases and J by 2 bases, with 16 bases between. CDR3 length: 15 residues. The DNA of the CDR3 is TGCAGTGCTTCGTTCTTCAGGGATTCCAAAAACATTCAGTACTTC. Residues: CSASFFRDSKNIQYF.

Ten or more counts support this clonotype. The chain carries TRBV2 and TRBJ2-1, with D unclear. The germline gives CDR1 SNHLY, CDR2 FYNNEI. The CDR3 totals 11 residues. The ends were cut back, 4 bases at V and 4 bases at J, with 2 bases in the middle. CDR3 nucleotides: TGTGCCAGCAGTGCTTACAATGAGCAGTTCTTC. Translating it yields CASSAYNEQFF.

This chain connects TRBV24-1 to TRBJ2-1; maybe TRBD1 (6 bases). The CDR3 runs 16 residues. V was shortened by 4 bases and J by 1 base, with 13 bases between the two germline ends. The germline gives CDR1 KGHDR, CDR2 SFDVKD. CDR3 coding DNA: TGTGCCACCAGTGAGGCCGGGACAATTTCCTACAATGAGCAGTTCTTC. It specifies CATSEAGTISYNEQFF.

This clonotype was counted at least ten times. The rearrangement uses TRBV28 and TRBJ2-7; 9 positions match TRBD1. The junction had 7 bases not matched to a gene; V was cut back by 6 bases and J by 1 base. There are 15 residues in the CDR3. Germline V CDR1 and CDR2: MDHEN, SYDVKM. The CDR3 region is CASSLPGQGSYEQYF. For the CDR3, the DNA is TGTGCCAGCAGCCTTCCGGGACAGGGATCCTACGAGCAGTACTTC.

V and J are TRBV15 and TRBJ2-1; 7 bases fit TRBD1. The CDR3 has 15 amino acids. The germline V gene has CDR1 LNHNV and CDR2 YYDKDF (reference sequence). The junction had 4 bases not matched to a gene; V was cut back by 1 base and J by 4 bases. This CDR3 is CATSRVGQLYNEQFF. CDR3 coding DNA: TGTGCCACCAGCAGAGTGGGACAGCTGTACAATGAGCAGTTCTTC. Using reference TRBV15 and TRBJ2-1 for the parts outside the CDR3, the full variable domain is DAMVIQNPRYQVTQFGKPVTLSCSQTLNHNVMYWYQQKSSQAPKLLFHYYDKDFNNEADTPDNFQSRRPNTSFCFLDIRSPGLGDTAMYLCATSRVGQLYNEQFFGPGTRLTVL.

The rearrangement uses TRBV30 and TRBJ2-7; unclear D gene. Germline V CDR1 and CDR2: GTSNPN, SVGIG (reference sequence). CDR3 length: 16 amino acids. Trimming shortened V by 2 bases and J by 2 bases, and 19 bases separated the two germline ends. The CDR3 bases are TGTGCCTGGAGTAGGATCGCGTGGGTTTTAACCTACGAGCAGTACTTC. It codes for CAWSRIAWVLTYEQYF.

This rearrangement joins TRBV11-2 to TRBJ1-4; D is unresolved. V lost 6 bases to trimming and J lost 4 bases, with 6 bases between them. The CDR3 is 12 amino acids. Germline assignment: CDR1 SGHAT and CDR2 FQNNGV. The CDR3 nucleotides read TGTGCCAGCAGGAGTGGTAATGAAAAACTGTTTTTT. It is translated as CASRSGNEKLFF.

The J gene is TRBJ2-5, the V gene TRBV3-1, with a weak D call TRBD2 (5 bases). The length of the CDR3 is 15 residues. Trimming removed 7 bases from V and 1 base from J, with 16 bases in between. Germline CDR1 LGHDT, CDR2 YNNKEL (reference sequence). This CDR3 reads CASTPELRGQETQYF. DNA of the CDR3: TGTGCCAGCACCCCAGAATTACGGGGCCAAGAGACCCAGTACTTC.

The V call is TRBV2, the J call TRBJ2-4; TRBD2 agrees at 12 bases. Trimming took 2 bases from V and 0 from J; bases not matched to a gene: 8. The germline CDR1 and CDR2 sequences are SNHLY and FYNNEI. The CDR3 has 19 residues. DNA of the CDR3: TGTGCCAGCAGTGAACGACTAGCGGGAGATGTTGTAGCCAAAAACATTCAGTACTTC. Translated, it gives CASSERLAGDVVAKNIQYF.

This chain uses TRBV12-5 with TRBJ2-5; 7 positions match TRBD2. The J segment lost 2 bases and the V segment lost 0 bases, leaving 6 bases of the junction unmatched. This CDR3 has 16 amino acids. Germline values: CDR1 LGHNT, CDR2 FRNRAP. CDR3 in DNA: TGTGCTAGTGGTTTGGTAGGAGCGGGGAATCAAGAGACCCAGTACTTC. Translation gives CASGLVGAGNQETQYF. Full variable domain (missing parts from reference TRBV12-5 and TRBJ2-5): DARVTQTPRHKVTEMGQEVTMRCQPILGHNTVFWYRQTMMQGLELLAYFRNRAPLDDSGMPKDRFSAEMPDATLATLKIQPSEPRDSAVYFCASGLVGAGNQETQYFGPGTRLLVL.

This chain connects TRBV25-1 to TRBJ2-7; D may match TRBD1 or TRBD2 (8 bases each). There are 16 residues in the CDR3. Looked up from germline, CDR1 is MGHDK and CDR2 is SYGVNS. Between the trimmed V and J ends, which lost 2 bases and 1 base, there was a span of 15 bases. CDR3 sequence (DNA): TGTGCCAGCAGTGAACGGGGGGGGACAGGTTCCTACGAGCAGTACTTC. It is translated as CASSERGGTGSYEQYF.

This clonotype was seen a handful of times. The genes are TRBV20-1 and TRBJ2-7; D unclear. The germline V and J ends were trimmed by 2 bases and 3 bases, with 11 bases remaining between them. Germline assignment: CDR1 DFQATT and CDR2 SNEGSKA (reference sequence). The CDR3 extends over 13 amino acids. CDR3 DNA sequence: TGCAGTGCTAGATTGAACAGAGACTACGAGCAGTACTTC. Translated: CSARLNRDYEQYF.

At least ten counts were recorded for this clonotype. The J gene is TRBJ2-3, the V gene TRBV11-2; 7 nucleotides align to TRBD1. CDR3 size: 14 residues. In germline, CDR1 is SGHAT, CDR2 FQNNGV. V trimming: 3 bases; J trimming: 6 bases; junction bases outside the gene matches: 6. CDR3 loop: CASSFRRGSDTQYF. CDR3 sequence (DNA): TGTGCCAGCAGCTTCCGCAGGGGGAGTGATACGCAGTATTTT.